Listed here are 11 T cell receptor beta chains from one sample, sequenced in a study of T cells in Graves' hyperthyroidism and ophthalmopathy. What was amplified from RNA transcripts were TCR beta CDR3 regions. When the TCR CDR3 underwent first-round RT-PCR, the HTBI primer set was used. TCRdb processed the multiplex PCR reads anew with MiXCR; each CDR3 protein has one entry. Here the sample spans about 400,000 distinct CDR3 sequences, approximately 13% being singletons. Sequences were obtained from blood. The source is a woman aged 18-35 years with Graves' hyperthyroidism.

This clonotype has a single count. CDR3 nucleotides: TGTGCCACCAAGAGTAGCGGGGGGGGGGAGACCCAGTACTTC. Its translation is CATKSSGGGETQYF. The chain combines TRBV24-1 with TRBJ2-5; 11 bases are shared with TRBD2. The CDR3 is 14 residues long. V was pared by 8 bases and J by 5 bases, with 6 bases of the junction left unmatched. From germline, CDR1 is KGHDR and CDR2 SFDVKD.

This clonotype was detected once. V is TRBV19 and J is TRBJ1-5, with a weak D call TRBD1 (5 bases). V lost 5 bases to trimming and J lost 1 base, with 12 bases between them. This CDR3 region has 15 residues. Germline V gene sequence: CDR1 LNHDA, CDR2 SQIVND (reference sequence). In DNA, the CDR3 is TGTGCCAGTAGTGGGGGGGGGGTCAGCAATCAGCCCCAGCATTTT. It specifies CASSGGGVSNQPQHF.

The table lists this clonotype with many counts. The chain couples TRBV29-1 to TRBJ2-7, with D perhaps assigned TRBD1 or TRBD2 (5 bases each). Between the trimmed V and J ends, which lost 5 bases and 6 bases, there was a span of 14 bases. Germline loops: CDR1 SQVTM, CDR2 ANQGSEA. The CDR3 covers 12 residues. CDR3 amino acids: CSVRRGDREQYF. In nucleotides, the CDR3 is TGCAGCGTTCGTCGAGGGGATCGCGAGCAGTACTTC.

J is TRBJ1-1 and V is TRBV28, with unresolved D. The CDR3 runs 15 residues. Germline V gene sequence: CDR1 MDHEN, CDR2 SYDVKM. Between the trimmed V and J ends, which lost 1 base and 1 base, there was a span of 10 bases. CDR3 in DNA: TGTGCCAGCAGTTTATCGAGTGGCGGGAACACTGAAGCTTTCTTT. This sequence encodes CASSLSSGGNTEAFF.

This clonotype was recorded a few times. The V and J genes are TRBV5-8 and TRBJ1-1; 10 bases fit TRBD1. The CDR3 is 12 residues long. V lost 2 bases, J lost 11 bases, and 3 bases stayed unmatched. In germline, CDR1 is SGHTS, CDR2 YDEGEE. CDR3 in DNA: TGTGCCAGCAGCTTCGACAGGGGGCTTGCTTTCTTT. Residues: CASSFDRGLAFF.

This clonotype was counted only a few times. In DNA form, the CDR3 reads TGTGCCAGCAGCGTTGGGACGGACCCAGTGGAGACCCAGTACTTC. The encoded protein is CASSVGTDPVETQYF. The chain links TRBV9 to TRBJ2-5; perhaps D is TRBD1 or TRBD2 (5 bases each). CDR3 length: 15 residues. CDR1 and CDR2 from the germline V gene are SGDLS and YYNGEE. Trimming left V 2 bases short and J 5 bases short, with 16 bases between.

V gene TRBV6-4 combines with J gene TRBJ1-4; D not resolved. V shed 6 bases and J shed 5 bases, with 13 bases lying between them. The length of the CDR3 is 14 residues. Germline values: CDR1 MRHNA, CDR2 SNTAGT. The CDR3 loop reads CASRPEGFNEKLFF. The CDR3 coding sequence is TGTGCCAGCAGACCCGAAGGGTTCAATGAAAAACTGTTTTTT.

About this clonotype itself: At one boundary the junction diverges from the germline segment, which might be a read error. DNA for the CDR3: TGCAGTACTAGAGATTTGGGAGGGGACACTGAAGCTTTCTTT. Residues: CSTRDLGGDTEAFF. This sequence joins TRBV20-1 and TRBJ1-1; TRBD1 is a possible D gene (5 bases). The germline CDR1 and CDR2 sequences are DFQATT and SNEGSKA (reference sequence). The CDR3 runs 14 residues.

The chain recombines TRBV11-2 with TRBJ2-3, with TRBD2 matching 14 bases. CDR3 size: 16 residues. V shed 5 bases, J shed 6 bases, and the junction held 7 bases outside the gene matches. The germline V gene encodes CDR1 SGHAT and CDR2 FQNNGV. The DNA for the CDR3 is TGTGCCAGCAGCCGGACTAGCGGGGGGCAGGCGGATACGCAGTATTTT. Its protein is CASSRTSGGQADTQYF.

This chain links TRBV6-5 with TRBJ1-1; D is perhaps TRBD1 (6 bases). CDR1 is MNHEY and CDR2 is SVGAGI in the germline V gene. Trimming pared 0 bases from V and 1 base from J, leaving 21 bases between. This CDR3 comprises 19 residues. As DNA, the CDR3 is TGTGCCAGCAGTTACTCAGCCCTCGGGCAGGGGTCTTCGAACACTGAAGCTTTCTTT. It yields the protein CASSYSALGQGSSNTEAFF.

The chain employs TRBV30 and TRBJ2-7; D not certain. The length of the CDR3 is 12 residues. The V and J ends lost 2 bases and 5 bases respectively, with 10 bases between them. Per the germline V gene, CDR1 is GTSNPN and CDR2 is SVGIG (reference sequence). DNA for the CDR3: TGTGCCTGGAGTTCCCCCCGGCACGAGCAGTACTTC. It translates to CAWSSPRHEQYF.